The sample holds one count of the clone carrying this T cell receptor beta chain. Researchers report immunoSEQ v3.0 was run at survey level. Assay used: immunoSEQ multiplex PCR; TCRdb lists only in-frame clones, some missing. The sample shows 20,000 to 30,000 clones, around 84% of them seen only once. These data belong to a study of long-term antiretroviral therapy in people with HIV. V lost 3 bases and J lost 4; bases outside the gene matches: 3. Germline CDR1 is SGHNT and CDR2 is YYREEE (reference sequence). The CDR3 length is 15 residues. The input for sequencing was unsorted PBMCs, taken 4.4 years after starting antiretroviral therapy. The J gene is TRBJ2-7, the V gene TRBV5-4; 14 nucleotides line up with TRBD2. This TCR came from a man under 40 with HIV. The DNA of the CDR3 is TGTGCCAGCAGCTATCGACTAGCGGGAGGGTACGAGCAGTACTTC. Residues: CASSYRLAGGYEQYF.